The sequence of this TCR beta chain was determined in a study of T cell responses to AZD1222 COVID-19 vaccine (dated by TCRdb to the early 2020s). In the study overall: A total of under 250 trial participants underwent TCR sequencing, of whom approximately 200 had received two doses of AZD1222 and roughly 26 had received two doses of the MenACWY control vaccine. Trial participants were enrolled by age into 18-55, 56-69 and 70-plus year subgroups, with around 140, 26 and 57 TCR-sequenced participants respectively. Results the study describes overall, beyond this receptor: After two AZD1222 doses, both the breadth and the depth of spike-specific TCRs were significantly higher than at day 0 and than in MenACWY recipients. Reportedly, close to half of the unique spike-specific TCRs recognized epitopes lying outside the regions that are mutated in the B.1.351 and B.1.1.7 variants. The vaccine-associated CD4 TCRs covered the entire spike protein, and the dominant responses fell in regions 160-218 and 743-854. Only five or six AZD1222 recipients were SARS-CoV-2 seropositive at baseline, limiting conclusions about previously exposed vaccinees. Because no samples from the day 14 peak response were available, repertoires could be characterized only after the peak T cell response. Participants were mostly white British, with more females than males. The authors suggested clonal diversity may have been underestimated. The 56-69-year group was small, and its depth increase did not reach significance, likely because of low power.

The CDR3 regions of human TCRbeta chains were analyzed by immunosequencing. From the authors' description of their analysis: TCRs in the repertoires were compared against a reference library of SARS-CoV-2-specific TCRs that had been generated with the MIRA antigen-specificity platform. Breadth was defined as the fraction of unique TCRs that were SARS-CoV-2-associated, and depth was defined as the fraction of total T cells that were SARS-CoV-2-associated. Using the MIRA data, every spike-specific TCR was mapped to the spike region that the TCR reacted to and assigned to either a CD4 or a CD8 class. Log10-transformed breadth and depth values were compared by one-way ANOVA with Sidak's multiple comparisons tests. TCRdb mirrors the immuneACCESS table, restricted to in-frame sequences. Some clones are absent from its copies; in checked studies, under half trace to an unresolved V gene, and the reason for the others is unknown. Clonal size and the V and J genes are those of that table, whereas D and trimming came from the DNA. The sample table records under 70,000 clones; roughly 90% of these occur just once. The ten most abundant clones make up around 13% of the sample.

This clone was seen a handful of times. This clone's antigen is unknown. No much larger clonotype is one base removed from it; base qualities were not supplied. Per the publication, the time point label means: about 28 days (+/-7) after the second vaccine dose. AZD1222 recipients given second doses at about 4 weeks or at about 12 weeks were pooled, since spike-specific TCR depth and breadth were not found to differ between the two schedules. The vaccinee samples were drawn from two UK trials, COV001 and COV002, one of which was a single-blind randomized controlled phase 2/3 trial testing AZD1222 (ChAdOx1 nCoV-19) in healthy adults. Trial participant PBMC samples were collected at day 0 and day 28 after the second dose for TCRbeta chain sequencing. The sequence derives from an adult who received the AZD1222 COVID-19 vaccine. The sample in question was peripheral blood, obtained 28 days after the second AZD1222 dose.

The CDR3 region reads CASSISKNTEAFF. The sequenced DNA is TGTGCCAGTAGTATCAGCAAGAACACTGAAGCTTTCTTT. The sequence links TRBV19 to TRBJ1-1; the D gene is unclear. In the germline V gene (reference sequence), CDR1 corresponds to LNHDA and CDR2 to SQIVND. A distance of 6 bases separates the germline ends of V and J, which lose 3 bases and 1 base respectively. Inclusive of the bounding cysteine and phenylalanine, the CDR3 is 13 residues long. The sequence is cut down to CDR3 DNA, 39 bases in frame from base 1.